The sequence of this T cell receptor beta chain was determined in a study of identical twins. Concerning this clonotype: Its antigen is not identified.

MiXCR, run by TCRdb on the 5' RACE reads, gives a single entry per CDR3 protein. This table holds 1.5 million or so distinct CDR3 sequences, less than 40% found once. Germline lookup yields CDR1 LGHNA and CDR2 YNFKEQ. After removal of 6 bases from V and 1 base from J, the junction contained 7 bases not matched to a gene. The CDR3 extends over 15 amino acids. General study results and limits: Memory repertoires lacked the insertion deficit that abundant cord blood beta clonotypes showed. Zero-insertion analyses might be partly confounded by invariant T cells like MAIT and iNKT. Instead of following the same donors, the conclusions were based on cross-sectional statistical analysis.

The chain carries TRBV4-2 and TRBJ2-3, with TRBD2 matching 7 bases. Sample: cord blood. This clonotype was obtained from a newborn girl in good health. The CDR3 DNA is TGTGCCAGCAGACCGGGGGGAACGCGCACAGATACGCAGTATTTT. Its protein is CASRPGGTRTDTQYF.